This T cell receptor (beta chain) comes out of a study of shared clonotypes between healthy human individuals. Generated by immunoSEQ multiplex PCR, the TCRdb table keeps only in-frame clones and is missing some. This sample has hundreds of thousands of clones, with 90% to 96% found just once. The CDR3 runs to 15 residues. V lost 1 base and J 1 base, leaving 7 bases between the germline ends. Germline CDR1 and CDR2: MNHEY and SVGAGI. Concerning this clone itself: The antigen remains unidentified.

Study-wide results and caveats: Sharing across four donors was seen in roughly 5.2% of naive CD4 clonotypes. Unshared clonotypes carried lower generation probabilities than those common to all four donors. On the whole, naive subsets had larger estimated richness than memory subsets had.

The chain combines TRBV6-5 with TRBJ2-2; D unresolved. The sequencing input was naive CD4+ T cells sorted from blood. Subset indicated: CD45RA+ positively selected. The receptor was isolated from a woman younger than 45 in good health. This CDR3 is CASSYWLGNTGELFF. The CDR3, as DNA: TGTGCCAGCAGTTACTGGCTAGGGAACACCGGGGAGCTGTTTTTT.